This TCR beta chain appears in the sequencing data of a study of T cell changes during pregnancy in multiple sclerosis. V was shortened by 5 bases and J by 4 bases, with 8 bases between the two germline ends. The CDR3 has 13 residues. Germline-derived CDR1 and CDR2 are SGHAT and FQDESV (reference sequence). Using immunoSEQ multiplex PCR, the repertoire was profiled, and TCRdb retains in-frame clones only, with some absent. The profile covers 60,000 to 70,000 clones, with about 92% appearing a single time and less than 3% taken by the ten largest. The source of this sequence is a female donor in good health, enrolled as a control in a pregnancy study. The specimen comprised peripheral blood, sampled in the second trimester of pregnancy. The chain has TRBV11-1 and TRBJ1-4; D unclear. CDR3 nucleotide sequence: TGTGCCAGCAGCCGGTCGGGTAATGAAAAACTGTTTTTT. It specifies CASSRSGNEKLFF. Based on the CDR3 plus reference TRBV11-1 and TRBJ1-4, the full variable domain is EAEVAQSPRYKITEKSQAVAFWCDPISGHATLYWYRQILGQGPELLVQFQDESVVDDSQLPKDRFSAERLKGVDSTLKIQPAELGDSAMYLCASSRSGNEKLFFGSGTQLSVL.